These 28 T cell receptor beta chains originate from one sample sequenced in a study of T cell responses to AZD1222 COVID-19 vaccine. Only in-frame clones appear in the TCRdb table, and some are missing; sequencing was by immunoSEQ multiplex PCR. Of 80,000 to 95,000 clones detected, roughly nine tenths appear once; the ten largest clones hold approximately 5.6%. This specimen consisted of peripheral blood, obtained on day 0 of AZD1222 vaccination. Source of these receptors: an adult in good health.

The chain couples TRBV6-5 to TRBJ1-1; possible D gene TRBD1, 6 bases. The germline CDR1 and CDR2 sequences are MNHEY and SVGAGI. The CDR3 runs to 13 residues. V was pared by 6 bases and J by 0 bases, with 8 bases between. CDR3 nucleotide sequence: TGTGCCAGCAGACAGGGTATGAACACTGAAGCTTTCTTT. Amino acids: CASRQGMNTEAFF.

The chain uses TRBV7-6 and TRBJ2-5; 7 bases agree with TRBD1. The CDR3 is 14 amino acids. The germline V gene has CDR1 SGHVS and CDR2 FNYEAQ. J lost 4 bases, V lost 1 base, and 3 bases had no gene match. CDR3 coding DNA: TGTGCCAGCAGCTTAGGGGACAGCCTAGAGACCCAGTACTTC. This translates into CASSLGDSLETQYF.

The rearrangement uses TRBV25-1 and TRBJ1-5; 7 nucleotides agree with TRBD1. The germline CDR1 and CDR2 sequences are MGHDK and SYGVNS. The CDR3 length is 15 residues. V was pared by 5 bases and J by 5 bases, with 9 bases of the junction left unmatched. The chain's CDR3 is CASSPSRTGHQPQHF. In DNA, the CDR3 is TGTGCCAGCAGTCCCTCTCGGACAGGCCATCAGCCCCAGCATTTT.

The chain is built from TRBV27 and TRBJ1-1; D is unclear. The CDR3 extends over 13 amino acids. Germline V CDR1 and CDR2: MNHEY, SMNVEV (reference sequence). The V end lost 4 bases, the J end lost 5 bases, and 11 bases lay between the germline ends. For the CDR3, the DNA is TGTGCCAGCAGTTGGGCCGCAGGTACTGAAGCTTTCTTT. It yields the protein CASSWAAGTEAFF.

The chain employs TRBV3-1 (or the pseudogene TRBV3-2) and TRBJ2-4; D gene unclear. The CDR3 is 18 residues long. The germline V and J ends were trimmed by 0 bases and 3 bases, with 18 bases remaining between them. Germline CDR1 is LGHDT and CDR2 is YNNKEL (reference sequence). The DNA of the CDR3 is TGTGCCAGCAGCCAAGAGACACGTCAAGGGTGGGTCAAAAACATTCAGTACTTC. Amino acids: CASSQETRQGWVKNIQYF.

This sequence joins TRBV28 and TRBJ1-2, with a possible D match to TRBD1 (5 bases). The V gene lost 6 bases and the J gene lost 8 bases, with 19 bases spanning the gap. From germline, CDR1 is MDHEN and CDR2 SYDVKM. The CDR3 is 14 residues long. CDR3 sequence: CASSQAGRGGGYTF. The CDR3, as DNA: TGTGCCAGCAGCCAGGCGGGAAGGGGAGGGGGCTACACCTTC.

DNA of the CDR3: TGTGCCAGCAGCCCCCGTTTTGGTGCCGCTGAGAACACTGAAGCTTTCTTT. Its protein product is CASSPRFGAAENTEAFF. The gene calls are TRBV7-9 and TRBJ1-1; D unclear. Trimming stripped 5 bases from V and 1 base from J, with 20 bases between. CDR1 and CDR2 (germline): SEHNR, FQNEAQ (reference sequence). The CDR3 loop spans 17 amino acids.

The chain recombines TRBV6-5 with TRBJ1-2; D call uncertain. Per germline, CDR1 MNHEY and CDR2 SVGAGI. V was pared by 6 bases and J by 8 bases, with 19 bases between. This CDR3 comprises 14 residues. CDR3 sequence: CASSPTVGVRGYTF. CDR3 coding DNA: TGTGCCAGCAGCCCAACGGTCGGGGTGCGGGGCTACACCTTC.

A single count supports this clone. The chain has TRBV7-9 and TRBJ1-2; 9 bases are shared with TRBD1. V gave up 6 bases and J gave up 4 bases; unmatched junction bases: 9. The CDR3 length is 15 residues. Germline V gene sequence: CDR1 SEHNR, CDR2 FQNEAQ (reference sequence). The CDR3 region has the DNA TGTGCCAGCAGGAGGACAGGGGCCGAGTCCTATGGCTACACCTTC. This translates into CASRRTGAESYGYTF.

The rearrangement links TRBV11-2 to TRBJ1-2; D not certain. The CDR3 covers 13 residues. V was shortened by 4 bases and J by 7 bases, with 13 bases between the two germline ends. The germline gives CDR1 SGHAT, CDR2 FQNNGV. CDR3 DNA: TGTGCCAGCAGCTCCTCTAGGATGGGTGGCTACACCTTC. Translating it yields CASSSSRMGGYTF.

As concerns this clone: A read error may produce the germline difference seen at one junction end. The CDR3 DNA reads as TGTGTCAGCAGAAGGACAGGGGTCTACGAGCAGTACTTC. It is translated as CVSRRTGVYEQYF. This sequence joins TRBV27 and TRBJ2-7, with 9 bases lining up with TRBD1. In germline, CDR1 is MNHEY, CDR2 SMNVEV (reference sequence). This CDR3 has 13 residues.

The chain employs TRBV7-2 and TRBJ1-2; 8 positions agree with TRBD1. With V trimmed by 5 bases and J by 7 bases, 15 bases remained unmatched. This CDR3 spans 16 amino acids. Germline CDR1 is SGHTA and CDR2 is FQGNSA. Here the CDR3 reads CASSPDRGRGMTGYTF. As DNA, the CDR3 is TGTGCCAGCAGCCCAGACAGGGGCCGGGGGATGACTGGCTACACCTTC.

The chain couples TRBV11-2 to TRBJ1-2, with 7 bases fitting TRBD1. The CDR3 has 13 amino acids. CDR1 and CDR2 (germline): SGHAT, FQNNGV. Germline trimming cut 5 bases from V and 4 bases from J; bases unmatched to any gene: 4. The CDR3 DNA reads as TGTGCCAGCAGCCACGACAGGGCCTATGGCTACACCTTC. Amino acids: CASSHDRAYGYTF.

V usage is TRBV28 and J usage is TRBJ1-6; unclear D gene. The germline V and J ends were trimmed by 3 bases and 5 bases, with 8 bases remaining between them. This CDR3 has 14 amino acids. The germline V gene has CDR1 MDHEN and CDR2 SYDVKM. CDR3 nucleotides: TGTGCCAGCAGTTTCAGTCAGAATAATTCACCCCTCCACTTT. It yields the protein CASSFSQNNSPLHF. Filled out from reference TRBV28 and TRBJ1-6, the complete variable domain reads DVKVTQSSRYLVKRTGEKVFLECVQDMDHENMFWYRQDPGLGLRLIYFSYDVKMKEKGDIPEGYSVSREKKERFSLILESASTNQTSMYLCASSFSQNNSPLHFGNGTRLTVT.

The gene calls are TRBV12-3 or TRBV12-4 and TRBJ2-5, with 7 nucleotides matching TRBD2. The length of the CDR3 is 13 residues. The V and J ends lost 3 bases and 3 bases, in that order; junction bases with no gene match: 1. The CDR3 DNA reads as TGTGCCAGCAGTTTCCGGGGGGAAGAGACCCAGTACTTC. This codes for CASSFRGEETQYF.

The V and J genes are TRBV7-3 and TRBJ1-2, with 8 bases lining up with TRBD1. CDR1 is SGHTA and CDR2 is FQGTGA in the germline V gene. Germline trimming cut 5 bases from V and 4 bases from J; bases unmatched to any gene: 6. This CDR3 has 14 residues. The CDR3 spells CASSPDRGSYGYTF. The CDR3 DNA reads TGTGCCAGCAGCCCTGACAGGGGAAGCTATGGCTACACCTTC.

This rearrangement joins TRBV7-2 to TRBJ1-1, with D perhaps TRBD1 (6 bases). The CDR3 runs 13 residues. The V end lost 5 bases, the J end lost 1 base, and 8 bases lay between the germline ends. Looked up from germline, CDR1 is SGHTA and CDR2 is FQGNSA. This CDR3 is CASSQGRNTEAFF. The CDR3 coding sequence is TGTGCCAGCAGCCAGGGGAGGAACACTGAAGCTTTCTTT. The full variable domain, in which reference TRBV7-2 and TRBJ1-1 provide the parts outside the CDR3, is GAGVSQSPSNKVTEKGKDVELRCDPISGHTALYWYRQSLGQGLEFLIYFQGNSAPDKSGLPSDRFSAERTGGSVSTLTIQRTQQEDSAVYLCASSQGRNTEAFFGQGTRLTVV.

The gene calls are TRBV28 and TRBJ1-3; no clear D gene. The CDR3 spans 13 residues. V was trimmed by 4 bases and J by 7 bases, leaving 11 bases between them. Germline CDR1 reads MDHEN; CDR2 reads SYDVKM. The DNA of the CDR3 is TGTGCCAGCAGTTCCGGATCCGAGAACACCATATATTTT. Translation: CASSSGSENTIYF.

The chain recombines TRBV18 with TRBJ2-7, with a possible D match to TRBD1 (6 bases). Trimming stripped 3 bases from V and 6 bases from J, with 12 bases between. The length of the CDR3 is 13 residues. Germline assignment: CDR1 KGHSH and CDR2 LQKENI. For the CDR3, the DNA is TGTGCCAGCTCACCCCGGGACAACGTCGAGCAGTACTTC. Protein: CASSPRDNVEQYF.

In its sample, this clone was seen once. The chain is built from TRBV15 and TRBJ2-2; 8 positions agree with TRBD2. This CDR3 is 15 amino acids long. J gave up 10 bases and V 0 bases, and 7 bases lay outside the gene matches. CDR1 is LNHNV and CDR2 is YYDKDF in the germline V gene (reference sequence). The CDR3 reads CATSRDSLGLAELFF. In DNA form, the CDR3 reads TGTGCCACCAGCAGAGATTCGCTCGGACTAGCGGAGCTGTTTTTT.

The CDR3 here is CASATWATANQPQHF. The DNA of the CDR3 is TGTGCCAGCGCGACGTGGGCGACAGCTAATCAGCCCCAGCATTTT. The chain uses TRBV28 and TRBJ1-5; tentatively, D is TRBD1 (5 bases). This CDR3 is 15 amino acids long. Trimming stripped 8 bases from V and 4 bases from J, with 18 bases between. Germline values: CDR1 MDHEN, CDR2 SYDVKM. The full variable domain, in which reference TRBV28 and TRBJ1-5 provide the parts outside the CDR3, is DVKVTQSSRYLVKRTGEKVFLECVQDMDHENMFWYRQDPGLGLRLIYFSYDVKMKEKGDIPEGYSVSREKKERFSLILESASTNQTSMYLCASATWATANQPQHFGDGTRLSIL.

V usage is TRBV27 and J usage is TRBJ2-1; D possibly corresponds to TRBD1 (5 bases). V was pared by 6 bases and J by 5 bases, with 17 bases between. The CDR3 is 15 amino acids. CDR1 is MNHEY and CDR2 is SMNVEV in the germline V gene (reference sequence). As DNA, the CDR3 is TGTGCCAGCAGCTCGTGGACACCGGGCCACAATGAGCAGTTCTTC. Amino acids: CASSSWTPGHNEQFF.

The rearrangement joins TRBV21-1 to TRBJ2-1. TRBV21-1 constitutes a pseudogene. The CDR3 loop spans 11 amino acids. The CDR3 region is CASSKDNEQFF. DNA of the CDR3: TGTGCCAGCAGCAAAGACAATGAGCAGTTCTTC.

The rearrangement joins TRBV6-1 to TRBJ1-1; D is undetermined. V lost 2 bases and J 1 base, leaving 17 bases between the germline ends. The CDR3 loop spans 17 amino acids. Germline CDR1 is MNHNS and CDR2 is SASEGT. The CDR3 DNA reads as TGTGCCAGCAGTGAATTGGGAAAGGATTTGAGGAACACTGAAGCTTTCTTT. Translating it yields CASSELGKDLRNTEAFF.

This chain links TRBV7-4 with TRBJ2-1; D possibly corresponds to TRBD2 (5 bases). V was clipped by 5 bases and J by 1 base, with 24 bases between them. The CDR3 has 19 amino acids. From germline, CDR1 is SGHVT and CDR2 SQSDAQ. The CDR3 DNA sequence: TGTGCCAGCAGCCCGACTACACCCACCCACAAGACTTCCTACAATGAGCAGTTCTTC. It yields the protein CASSPTTPTHKTSYNEQFF. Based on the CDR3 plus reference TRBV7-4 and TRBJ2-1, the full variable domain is GAGVSQSPRYKVAKRGRDVALRCDSISGHVTLYWYRQTLGQGSEVLTYSQSDAQRDKSGRPSGRFSAERPERSVSTLKIQRTEQGDSAVYLCASSPTTPTHKTSYNEQFFGPGTRLTVL.

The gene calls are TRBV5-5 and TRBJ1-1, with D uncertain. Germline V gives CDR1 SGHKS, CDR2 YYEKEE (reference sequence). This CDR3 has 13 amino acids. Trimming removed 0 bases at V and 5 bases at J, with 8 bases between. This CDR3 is CASSLDWETEAFF. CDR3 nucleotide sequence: TGTGCCAGCAGCTTGGACTGGGAAACTGAAGCTTTCTTT.

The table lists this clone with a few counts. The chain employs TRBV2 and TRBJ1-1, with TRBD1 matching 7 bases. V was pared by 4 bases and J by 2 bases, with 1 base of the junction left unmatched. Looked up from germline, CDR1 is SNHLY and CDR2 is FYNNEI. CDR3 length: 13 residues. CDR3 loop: CASSGQGNTEAFF. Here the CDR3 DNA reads TGTGCCAGCAGTGGACAGGGAAACACTGAAGCTTTCTTT.

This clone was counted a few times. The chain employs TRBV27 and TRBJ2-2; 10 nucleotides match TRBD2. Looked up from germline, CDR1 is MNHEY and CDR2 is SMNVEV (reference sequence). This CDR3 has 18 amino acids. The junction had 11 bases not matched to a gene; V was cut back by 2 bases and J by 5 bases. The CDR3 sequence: CASSLRASGSGRTGELFF. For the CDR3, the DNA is TGTGCCAGCAGTTTACGGGCTAGCGGGAGCGGAAGAACCGGGGAGCTGTTTTTT.